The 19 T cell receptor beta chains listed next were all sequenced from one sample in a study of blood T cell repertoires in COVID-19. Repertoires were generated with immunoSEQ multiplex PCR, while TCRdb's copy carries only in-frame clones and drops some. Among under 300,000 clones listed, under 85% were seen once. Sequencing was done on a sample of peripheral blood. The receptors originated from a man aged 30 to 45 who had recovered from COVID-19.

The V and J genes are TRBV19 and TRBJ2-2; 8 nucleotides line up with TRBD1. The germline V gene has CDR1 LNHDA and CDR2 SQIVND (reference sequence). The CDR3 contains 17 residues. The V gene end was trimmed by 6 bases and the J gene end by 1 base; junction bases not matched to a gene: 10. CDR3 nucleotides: TGTGCCAGTAGAAGGACAGGGCCGCAAAGGAACACCGGGGAGCTGTTTTTT. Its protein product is CASRRTGPQRNTGELFF.

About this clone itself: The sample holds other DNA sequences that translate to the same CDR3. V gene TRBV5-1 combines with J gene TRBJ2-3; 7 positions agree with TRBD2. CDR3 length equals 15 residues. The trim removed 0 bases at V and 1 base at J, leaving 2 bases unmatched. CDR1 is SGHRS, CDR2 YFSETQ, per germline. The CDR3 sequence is CASSLGLAGTDTQYF. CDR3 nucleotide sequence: TGCGCCAGCAGCTTGGGGCTAGCGGGCACAGATACGCAGTATTTT.

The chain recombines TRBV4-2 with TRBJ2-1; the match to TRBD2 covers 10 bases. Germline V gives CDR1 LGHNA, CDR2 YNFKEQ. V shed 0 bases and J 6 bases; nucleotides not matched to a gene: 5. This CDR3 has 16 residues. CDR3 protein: CASSQEPSGGPNEQFF. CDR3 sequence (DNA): TGTGCCAGCAGCCAAGAGCCTAGCGGGGGACCCAATGAGCAGTTCTTC.

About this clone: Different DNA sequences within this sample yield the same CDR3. The CDR3 nucleotides read TGTGCCAGCAGTGACTCGCCGGGGAGCACAGATACGCAGTATTTT. This gives the protein CASSDSPGSTDTQYF. The chain recombines TRBV6-4 with TRBJ2-3, with D tentatively TRBD2 (5 bases). The CDR3 runs 15 residues. Trimming left V 0 bases short and J 0 bases short, with 7 bases between. Germline CDR1 reads MRHNA; CDR2 reads SNTAGT.

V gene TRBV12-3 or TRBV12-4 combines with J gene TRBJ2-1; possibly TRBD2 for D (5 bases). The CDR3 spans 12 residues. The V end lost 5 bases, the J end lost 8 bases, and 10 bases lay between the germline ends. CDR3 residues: CASSPGVHEQFF. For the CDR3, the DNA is TGTGCCAGCAGTCCCGGGGTTCATGAGCAGTTCTTC.

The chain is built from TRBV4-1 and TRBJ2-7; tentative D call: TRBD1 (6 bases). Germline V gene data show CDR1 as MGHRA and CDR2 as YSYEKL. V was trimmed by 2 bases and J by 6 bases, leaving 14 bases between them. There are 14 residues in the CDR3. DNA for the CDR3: TGCGCCAGCAGCCAATCCAACAGGGTTTCCGAGCAGTACTTC. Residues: CASSQSNRVSEQYF.

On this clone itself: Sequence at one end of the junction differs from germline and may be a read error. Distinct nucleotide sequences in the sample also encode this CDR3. CDR3 sequence reads: CASSQEIYYGYTF. CDR3 in DNA: TGTGCCAGCAGCCAAGAAATATACTATGGCTACACTTTC. The chain links TRBV3-1 (or the pseudogene TRBV3-2) to TRBJ1-2; no firm D call. Germline CDR1 is LGHDT and CDR2 is YNNKEL (reference sequence). This CDR3 has 13 amino acids.

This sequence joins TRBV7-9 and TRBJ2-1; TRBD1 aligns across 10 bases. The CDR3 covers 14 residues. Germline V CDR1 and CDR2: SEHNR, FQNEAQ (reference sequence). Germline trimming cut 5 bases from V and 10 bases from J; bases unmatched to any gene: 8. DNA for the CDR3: TGTGCCAGCAGCGTCTCGACAGGGGGCGCGGAGCAGTTCTTC. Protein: CASSVSTGGAEQFF.

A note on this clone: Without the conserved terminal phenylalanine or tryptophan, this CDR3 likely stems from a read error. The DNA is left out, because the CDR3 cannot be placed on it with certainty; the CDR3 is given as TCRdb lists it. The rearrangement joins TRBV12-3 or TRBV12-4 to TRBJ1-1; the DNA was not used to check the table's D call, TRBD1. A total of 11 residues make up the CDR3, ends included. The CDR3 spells CASRIGAHSSV.

The chain's CDR3 is CAISEGGLGGYTF. The CDR3 DNA sequence: TGTGCCATCAGTGAGGGCGGCCTCGGTGGCTACACCTTC. The rearrangement joins TRBV10-3 to TRBJ1-2, with D unresolved. Trimming removed 2 bases from V and 7 bases from J, with 11 bases in between. The CDR3 totals 13 residues. Per germline, CDR1 ENHRY and CDR2 SYGVKD.

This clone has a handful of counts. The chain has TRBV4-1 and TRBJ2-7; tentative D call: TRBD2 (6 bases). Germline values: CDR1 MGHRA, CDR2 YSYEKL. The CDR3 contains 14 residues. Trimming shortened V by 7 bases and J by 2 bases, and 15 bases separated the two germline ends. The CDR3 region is CASKAGTEAYEQYF. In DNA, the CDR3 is TGCGCCAGCAAGGCCGGGACTGAAGCCTACGAGCAGTACTTC.

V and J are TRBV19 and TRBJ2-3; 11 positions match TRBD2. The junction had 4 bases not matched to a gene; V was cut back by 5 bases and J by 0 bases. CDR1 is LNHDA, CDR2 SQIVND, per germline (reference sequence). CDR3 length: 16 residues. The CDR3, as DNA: TGTGCCAGTAGTCCAAGACTAGCGGGGAGCACAGATACGCAGTATTTT. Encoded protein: CASSPRLAGSTDTQYF.

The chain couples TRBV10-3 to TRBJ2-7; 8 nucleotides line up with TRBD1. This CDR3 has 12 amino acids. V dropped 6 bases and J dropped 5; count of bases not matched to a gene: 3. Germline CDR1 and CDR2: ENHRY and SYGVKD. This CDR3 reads CAIRGTGDEQYF. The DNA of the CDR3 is TGTGCCATCAGAGGGACAGGTGACGAGCAGTACTTC.

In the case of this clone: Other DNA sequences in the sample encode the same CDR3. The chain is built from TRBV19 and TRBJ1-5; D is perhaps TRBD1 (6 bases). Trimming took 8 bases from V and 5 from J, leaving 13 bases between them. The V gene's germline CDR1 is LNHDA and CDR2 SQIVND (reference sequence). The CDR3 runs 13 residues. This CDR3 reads CASSQGRDQPQHF. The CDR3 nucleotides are TGTGCCAGTTCGCAGGGGAGAGATCAGCCCCAGCATTTT.

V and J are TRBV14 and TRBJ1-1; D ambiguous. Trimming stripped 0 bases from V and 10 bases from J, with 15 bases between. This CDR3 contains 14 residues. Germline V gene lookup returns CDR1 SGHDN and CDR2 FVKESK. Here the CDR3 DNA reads TGTGCCAGCAGCCAAGATTTGACGGGGAGGCGAGCTTTCTTT. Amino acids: CASSQDLTGRRAFF.

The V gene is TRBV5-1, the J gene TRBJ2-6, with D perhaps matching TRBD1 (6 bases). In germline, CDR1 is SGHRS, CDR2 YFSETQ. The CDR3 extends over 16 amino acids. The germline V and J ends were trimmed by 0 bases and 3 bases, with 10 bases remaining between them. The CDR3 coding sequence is TGCGCCAGCAGCTTGGGACAGGTGAATGGGGCCAACGTCCTGACTTTC. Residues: CASSLGQVNGANVLTF.

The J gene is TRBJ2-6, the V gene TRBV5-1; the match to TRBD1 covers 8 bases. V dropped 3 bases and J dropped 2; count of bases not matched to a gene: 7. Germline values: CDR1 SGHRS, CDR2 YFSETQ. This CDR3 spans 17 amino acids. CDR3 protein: CASSSLDRVAGANVLTF. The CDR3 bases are TGCGCCAGCAGCTCTCTGGACAGGGTAGCTGGGGCCAACGTCCTGACTTTC.

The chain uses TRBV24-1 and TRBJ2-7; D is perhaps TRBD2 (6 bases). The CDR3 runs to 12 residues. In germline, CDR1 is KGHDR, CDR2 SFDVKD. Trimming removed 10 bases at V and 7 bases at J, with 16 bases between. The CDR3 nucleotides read TGTGCCACGTGGGGGGAGAATAGGGAGCAGTACGTC. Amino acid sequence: CATWGENREQYV.

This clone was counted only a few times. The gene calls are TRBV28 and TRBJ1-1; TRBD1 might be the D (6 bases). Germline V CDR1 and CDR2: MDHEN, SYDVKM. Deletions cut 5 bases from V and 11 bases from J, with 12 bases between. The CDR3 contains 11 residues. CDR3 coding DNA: TGTGCCAGCAGTCACACAGGGAACGCTTTCTTT. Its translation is CASSHTGNAFF. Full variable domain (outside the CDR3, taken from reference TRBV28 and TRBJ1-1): DVKVTQSSRYLVKRTGEKVFLECVQDMDHENMFWYRQDPGLGLRLIYFSYDVKMKEKGDIPEGYSVSREKKERFSLILESASTNQTSMYLCASSHTGNAFFGQGTRLTVV.